This entry is about one T cell receptor (beta chain). Its antigen is not identified. TRB cDNA was prepared as libraries by UMI-labeled 5' RACE. TCRdb re-called the 5' RACE reads; every CDR3 protein appears as one record, without DNA. This repertoire includes around 63,000 distinct CDR3 sequences. The data derive from a study of CXCR3-negative and CXCR3-positive naive CD8 T cells. Background on the study: Every library held about 1.5 +/- 0.3 million TRB reads, and the total came to approximately 140 million.

The study sorted every CD8+ T cell subset in triplicate at 310,000 or so cells each. Study-level points and caveats: Cryopreserved cells showed partially decreased CXCR3 expression, and most assays used fresh PBMCs. Naive cells with CXCR3 showed TRB CDR3s that were more hydrophobic than those in CXCR3-negative naive cells.

This CDR3 spans 12 amino acids. The germline V gene encodes CDR1 SQVTM and CDR2 ANQGSEA. The rearrangement uses TRBV29-1 and TRBJ2-7; TCRdb's assignment of TRBD1 cannot be checked, as there is no DNA. The receptor was isolated from a human donor in good health. Some clones in this sample may be carry-over from other donors' samples. The specimen sequenced was naive CXCR3+ CD8+ T cells from blood. Regarding subset: CD45RO-CCR7+CD27+CD95- naive CD8+ T cells expressing CXCR3 (TNR3+). The CDR3 protein is CSSDRTDYEQYF.